Below, 9 T cell receptor beta chains from the same sample are listed, as sequenced in a study of blood T cell repertoires in COVID-19. The data were produced by immunoSEQ multiplex PCR, yet TCRdb's version contains in-frame clones alone and is incomplete. The sample lists 300,000 to 350,000 clones, roughly 86% seen once, with more than 9% in the top ten. The sequencing sample was made of PBMCs or T cells enriched from blood (not recorded which). The receptor source for this set is a woman under 40 who had recovered from COVID-19.

V usage is TRBV4-1 and J usage is TRBJ1-3, with TRBD1 matching over 11 bases. The CDR3 is 17 amino acids. CDR1 is MGHRA, CDR2 YSYEKL, per germline. V lost 1 base to trimming and J lost 1 base; unmatched junction nucleotides: 3. This CDR3 reads CASSQGTGGLSGNTIYF. DNA for the CDR3: TGCGCCAGCAGCCAAGGGACAGGGGGCCTTTCTGGAAACACCATATATTTT.

The V and J genes are TRBV12-3 or TRBV12-4 and TRBJ1-4; D not certain. This CDR3 region has 11 residues. V was shortened by 2 bases and J by 10 bases, with 5 bases between the two germline ends. The CDR3 DNA reads TGTGCCAGCAGTTTACGGGGAAAACTGTTTTTT. Translation: CASSLRGKLFF.

J is TRBJ2-7 and V is TRBV29-1; D ambiguous. Looked up from germline, CDR1 is SQVTM and CDR2 is ANQGSEA. V was pared by 5 bases and J by 2 bases, with 13 bases between. The CDR3 consists of 13 residues. CDR3 sequence reads: CSVKTQNTYEQYF. The DNA for the CDR3 is TGCAGCGTTAAAACACAGAACACCTACGAGCAGTACTTC.

V is TRBV7-2 and J is TRBJ2-5; D remains unclear. CDR3 length equals 13 residues. V dropped 0 bases and J dropped 6 bases, with 8 bases sitting between them. Per the germline V gene, CDR1 is SGHTA and CDR2 is FQGNSA. This CDR3 reads CASSLAPTQTQYF. The CDR3 DNA follows: TGTGCCAGCAGCTTAGCCCCTACTCAGACCCAGTACTTC.

This rearrangement joins TRBV28 to TRBJ1-5; 8 bases agree with TRBD1. The CDR3 loop spans 12 amino acids. V was pared by 8 bases and J by 11 bases, with 8 bases of the junction left unmatched. Germline loops: CDR1 MDHEN, CDR2 SYDVKM. CDR3 bases: TGTGCCAGCTCGCTCCAGGACAGGGCCCAGCATTTT. Amino acids: CASSLQDRAQHF. The full variable domain, its missing parts supplied by reference TRBV28 and TRBJ1-5, is DVKVTQSSRYLVKRTGEKVFLECVQDMDHENMFWYRQDPGLGLRLIYFSYDVKMKEKGDIPEGYSVSREKKERFSLILESASTNQTSMYLCASSLQDRAQHFGDGTRLSIL.

This chain connects TRBV19 to TRBJ1-2; the D gene is possibly TRBD1 (6 bases). CDR1 is LNHDA, CDR2 SQIVND, per germline (reference sequence). Between the trimmed V and J ends, which lost 0 bases and 7 bases, there was a span of 9 bases. This CDR3 is built from 13 residues. For the CDR3, the DNA is TGTGCCAGTAGTATAGAGGGGGCGCGTGGCTACACCTTC. This sequence encodes CASSIEGARGYTF. Supplemented by reference TRBV19 and TRBJ1-2, the full variable domain reads DGGITQSPKYLFRKEGQNVTLSCEQNLNHDAMYWYRQDPGQGLRLIYYSQIVNDFQKGDIAEGYSVSREKKESFPLTVTSAQKNPTAFYLCASSIEGARGYTFGSGTRLTVV.

The chain is built from TRBV19 and TRBJ1-1; D possibly corresponds to TRBD1 (5 bases). Germline CDR1 and CDR2: LNHDA and SQIVND (reference sequence). This CDR3 contains 12 residues. V lost 6 bases, J lost 7 bases, and 12 bases lay in between. CDR3 protein: CASSVNRFEAFF. The CDR3 bases are TGTGCCAGTAGCGTTAACAGGTTTGAAGCTTTCTTT. The complete variable domain, with remaining parts taken from reference TRBV19 and TRBJ1-1, reads DGGITQSPKYLFRKEGQNVTLSCEQNLNHDAMYWYRQDPGQGLRLIYYSQIVNDFQKGDIAEGYSVSREKKESFPLTVTSAQKNPTAFYLCASSVNRFEAFFGQGTRLTVV.

The chain carries TRBV20-1 and TRBJ2-7, with TRBD2 as a possible D gene (5 bases). The ends were cut back, 3 bases at V and 1 base at J, with 13 bases in the middle. Per germline, CDR1 DFQATT and CDR2 SNEGSKA (reference sequence). The CDR3 sequence is 14 residues long. The CDR3: CSASVRGPSYEQYF. DNA for the CDR3: TGCAGTGCTAGTGTACGCGGGCCATCCTACGAGCAGTACTTC.

This chain connects TRBV6-2 or TRBV6-3 to TRBJ2-7; TRBD1 agrees at 7 bases. The CDR3 covers 16 residues. CDR1 MNHEY and CDR2 SVGEGT come from the germline V gene. Losses at the gene ends were 2 bases for V and 2 bases for J; bases not matched to a gene: 9. The CDR3 sequence is CASSYTQGRAAYEQYF. The CDR3, as DNA: TGTGCCAGCAGTTACACACAGGGGAGAGCGGCCTACGAGCAGTACTTC.